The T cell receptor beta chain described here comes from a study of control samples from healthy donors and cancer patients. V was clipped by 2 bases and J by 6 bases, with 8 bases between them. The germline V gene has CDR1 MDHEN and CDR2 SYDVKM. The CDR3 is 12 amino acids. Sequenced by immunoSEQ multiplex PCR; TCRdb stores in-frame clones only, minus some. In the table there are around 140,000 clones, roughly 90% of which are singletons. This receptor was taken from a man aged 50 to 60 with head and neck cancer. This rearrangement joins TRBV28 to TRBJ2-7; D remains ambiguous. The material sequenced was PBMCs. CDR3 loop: CASSLKRLEQYF. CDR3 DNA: TGTGCCAGCAGTTTAAAGAGGCTCGAGCAGTACTTC.